What follows are 21 T cell receptor beta chains derived from one specimen sequenced in a study of CD8 T cells in cerebrospinal fluid in Alzheimer's disease (TCRdb year 2020). The library was built by means of 10x single-cell sequencing. TCRdb names NextSeq 550 as the instrument used. Each entry corresponds to one CDR3 protein sequence from reads that TCRdb reprocessed, and DNA is not given. The table for this sample records around 1,500 distinct CDR3 sequences. Jointly, the top ten make up around 9.6% of the sample. Sequencing was carried out using cerebrospinal fluid. The receptors were sampled from a human donor in good health.

This clonotype shows up as medium-sized by frequency. V gene TRBV15 combines with J gene TRBJ1-2; TCRdb reports TRBD1, a call that lacks DNA to check it against. The CDR3 length is 14 residues. CDR1 LNHNV and CDR2 YYDKDF come from the germline V gene (reference sequence). CDR3 sequence: CATSRDGANYGYTF.

This clonotype counts as medium-sized by frequency. The chain uses TRBV28 and TRBJ1-5; as DNA is missing, the TRBD1 call by TCRdb cannot be tested. In germline, CDR1 is MDHEN, CDR2 SYDVKM. The CDR3 has 15 amino acids. CDR3 protein: CASSLGGPYNQPQHF. The complete variable domain, with remaining parts taken from reference TRBV28 and TRBJ1-5, reads DVKVTQSSRYLVKRTGEKVFLECVQDMDHENMFWYRQDPGLGLRLIYFSYDVKMKEKGDIPEGYSVSREKKERFSLILESASTNQTSMYLCASSLGGPYNQPQHFGDGTRLSIL.

Its frequency marks this clonotype as medium-sized. V gene TRBV9 combines with J gene TRBJ1-1; with no DNA, the TCRdb D assignment of TRBD1 cannot be verified. This CDR3 has 15 amino acids. CDR1 and CDR2 (germline): SGDLS, YYNGEE. The CDR3: CASSVVASGVTEAFF.

Frequency places this clonotype as large. The V gene is TRBV7-2, the J gene TRBJ1-4; TCRdb calls TRBD1, which cannot be checked without DNA. The CDR3 extends over 15 amino acids. The germline CDR1 and CDR2 sequences are SGHTA and FQGNSA. The CDR3 region is CASSLGGKTNEKLFF.

Measured by frequency, this clonotype is medium-sized. The V and J genes are TRBV7-9 and TRBJ1-2; TCRdb picks TRBD1, but there is no DNA to check that call. Germline values: CDR1 SEHNR, CDR2 FQNEAQ (reference sequence). The CDR3 totals 12 residues. CDR3 loop: CASSSTGFGYTF. Together with reference TRBV7-9 and TRBJ1-2, the CDR3 gives the full variable domain: DTGVSQNPRHKITKRGQNVTFRCDPISEHNRLYWYRQTLGQGPEFLTYFQNEAQLEKSRLLSDRFSAERPKGSFSTLEIQRTEQGDSAMYLCASSSTGFGYTFGSGTRLTVV.

In terms of frequency, this clonotype is medium-sized (0.01 to 0.1%). The chain is built from TRBV19 and TRBJ2-2; the TCRdb D gene call, TRBD1, has no DNA to confirm it. Germline CDR1 LNHDA, CDR2 SQIVND (reference sequence). The CDR3 is 14 amino acids. The CDR3 protein is CASRLQENTGELFF.

This clonotype is called large based on its frequency. The J gene is TRBJ1-5, the V gene TRBV28; lacking DNA, the TRBD1 call made by TCRdb goes unchecked. The CDR3 has 13 amino acids. The germline CDR1 and CDR2 sequences are MDHEN and SYDVKM. The CDR3 loop is CASRLLGGQPQHF.

In terms of frequency, this clonotype is medium-sized. The chain has TRBV7-9 and TRBJ2-7; with no DNA, the TCRdb D assignment of TRBD1 cannot be verified. CDR3 size: 12 residues. Germline V gives CDR1 SEHNR, CDR2 FQNEAQ (reference sequence). Here the CDR3 reads CASSRQGFEQYF.

This clonotype counts as large by frequency. This chain joins TRBV5-1 and TRBJ2-7; TCRdb's D call, TRBD1, is unchecked because there is no DNA. This CDR3 region has 13 residues. Germline CDR1 SGHRS, CDR2 YFSETQ. CDR3 region: CASSETGKHEQYF.

This clonotype is classed as medium-sized (0.01 to 0.1%) by frequency. The chain is built from TRBV20-1 and TRBJ1-2. The germline CDR1 and CDR2 sequences are DFQATT and SNEGSKA (reference sequence). The CDR3 totals 13 residues. CDR3 loop: CSAGGGPLNSYTF.

This clonotype registers medium-sized by frequency. The chain has TRBV18 and TRBJ2-7; TCRdb selects TRBD2, and the lack of DNA leaves this call unchecked. This CDR3 comprises 15 residues. Germline loops: CDR1 KGHSH, CDR2 LQKENI. CDR3 sequence reads: CASSPFSGNLYEQYF.

The V call is TRBV20-1, the J call TRBJ2-3. The CDR3 is 13 residues long. Per the germline V gene, CDR1 is DFQATT and CDR2 is SNEGSKA (reference sequence). The CDR3 loop reads CSARVASTDTQYF.

By frequency, this clonotype is large (0.1 to 1%). The chain is built from TRBV28 and TRBJ2-2; the TCRdb D gene call, TRBD1, has no DNA to confirm it. The CDR3 is 15 amino acids. Germline V gene sequence: CDR1 MDHEN, CDR2 SYDVKM. The CDR3 spells CASSFDRGPTGELFF.

The CDR3 loop is CASRGLTRGRDGYTF. The chain joins TRBV25-1 to TRBJ1-2. This CDR3 spans 15 amino acids. CDR1 MGHDK and CDR2 SYGVNS come from the germline V gene.

This clonotype registers large by frequency. V usage is TRBV18 and J usage is TRBJ1-1; checking the TCRdb D call of TRBD1 is not possible without DNA. From germline, CDR1 is KGHSH and CDR2 LQKENI. This CDR3 region has 12 residues. The CDR3 sequence is CASSLDSPEAFF.

This clonotype is labeled medium-sized based on frequency. This sequence joins TRBV9 and TRBJ2-7; TCRdb returns TRBD1, unconfirmable since there is no DNA. There are 14 residues in the CDR3. Germline V CDR1 and CDR2: SGDLS, YYNGEE. This chain's CDR3 is CASSVGQSSYEQYF.

This clonotype is classed as medium-sized by frequency. The chain couples TRBV28 to TRBJ2-5; TCRdb's D call, TRBD2, is unchecked because there is no DNA. Germline loops: CDR1 MDHEN, CDR2 SYDVKM. CDR3 length: 14 residues. CDR3 sequence: CASSLTRAGETQYF.

By frequency, this clonotype is medium-sized. The V call is TRBV27, the J call TRBJ2-5; TCRdb lists TRBD1, though no DNA is available to test this call. CDR3 length: 14 amino acids. Looked up from germline, CDR1 is MNHEY and CDR2 is SMNVEV (reference sequence). CDR3 amino acids: CASRATGRQETQYF.

Judged by frequency, this clonotype is large. This CDR3 reads CASSLPSRDFTDTQYF. This chain links TRBV28 with TRBJ2-3; TCRdb gives TRBD2 as the D gene, but with no DNA this cannot be confirmed. CDR1 is MDHEN and CDR2 is SYDVKM in the germline V gene. The length of the CDR3 is 16 residues.

This clonotype is labeled large (0.1 to 1%) based on frequency. This chain's CDR3 is CASSILVGTPNTEAFF. The chain couples TRBV7-9 to TRBJ1-1; TCRdb lists TRBD1, though no DNA is available to test this call. The germline V gene has CDR1 SEHNR and CDR2 FQNEAQ (reference sequence). This CDR3 has 16 amino acids.

According to its frequency, this clonotype is medium-sized. The chain has TRBV12-3 or TRBV12-4 and TRBJ2-7; lacking DNA, the TRBD2 call made by TCRdb goes unchecked. The CDR3 contains 15 residues. CDR3 protein: CASSFAPALTYEQYF.